The 30 T cell receptor beta chains in this list originate from one sample, sequenced in a study of OX40 agonist ivuxolimab in advanced cancers. Method: immunoSEQ multiplex PCR; TCRdb's copy keeps in-frame clones and lacks some. The repertoire has some 18,000 clones, approximately 84% of them found once; the top ten carry roughly two fifths. The sample here was CD4+ or CD8+ T cells sorted from blood, taken in a trial of the OX40 agonist ivuxolimab. These receptors all stem from an adult with an advanced solid tumor such as melanoma, head and neck, liver or kidney cancer.

This clone was counted at least ten times. The rearrangement joins TRBV7-9 to TRBJ2-2, with D possibly matching TRBD1 (6 bases). V lost 4 bases and J 0 bases, leaving 12 bases between the germline ends. Looked up from germline, CDR1 is SEHNR and CDR2 is FQNEAQ (reference sequence). This CDR3 contains 16 residues. CDR3 nucleotide sequence: TGTGCCAGCAGCTGGGTCAGGGGAACGAACACCGGGGAGCTGTTTTTT. It codes for CASSWVRGTNTGELFF.

V usage is TRBV7-9 and J usage is TRBJ2-1; 10 positions match TRBD2. Germline CDR1 is SEHNR and CDR2 is FQNEAQ (reference sequence). V lost 4 bases to trimming and J lost 5 bases; unmatched junction nucleotides: 8. The CDR3 loop spans 16 amino acids. The CDR3 protein is CASSSNYLAGDNEQFF. The CDR3 region has the DNA TGTGCCAGCAGCTCAAACTATCTAGCGGGGGACAATGAGCAGTTCTTC.

In its sample, this clone was seen once. This sequence joins TRBV28 and TRBJ1-1; the D gene is possibly TRBD1 (5 bases). Germline V gives CDR1 MDHEN, CDR2 SYDVKM. Trimming cost V 6 bases and J 6 bases, with 17 bases left between them. CDR3 length: 14 residues. CDR3 sequence: CASRGYGGQAEAFF. The CDR3 DNA reads as TGTGCCAGCAGGGGCTATGGGGGTCAGGCTGAAGCTTTCTTT. The complete variable domain, with remaining parts taken from reference TRBV28 and TRBJ1-1, reads DVKVTQSSRYLVKRTGEKVFLECVQDMDHENMFWYRQDPGLGLRLIYFSYDVKMKEKGDIPEGYSVSREKKERFSLILESASTNQTSMYLCASRGYGGQAEAFFGQGTRLTVV.

V is TRBV7-9 and J is TRBJ2-5; tentative D call: TRBD2 (6 bases). Germline CDR1 reads SEHNR; CDR2 reads FQNEAQ (reference sequence). V lost 5 bases and J 5 bases, leaving 12 bases between the germline ends. The CDR3 has 13 residues. The CDR3 reads CASSPFAGETQYF. The CDR3 region has the DNA TGTGCCAGCAGCCCCTTCGCGGGGGAGACCCAGTACTTC.

The rearrangement uses TRBV19 and TRBJ2-1; 8 nucleotides match TRBD1. CDR1 and CDR2 from the germline V gene are LNHDA and SQIVND (reference sequence). The CDR3 sequence is 11 residues long. The ends lost 3 bases at V and 12 bases at J; junction bases unmatched: 1. The DNA of the CDR3 is TGTGCCAGTAGTATCGGGACAGGGCAGTTCTTC. Protein: CASSIGTGQFF.

The V and J genes are TRBV5-1 and TRBJ2-7; TRBD1 aligns across 9 bases. Trimming removed 5 bases from V and 3 bases from J; junction bases left unmatched: 6. Looked up from germline, CDR1 is SGHRS and CDR2 is YFSETQ. The CDR3 extends over 14 amino acids. Here the CDR3 reads CASRPWTGDYEQYF. As DNA, the CDR3 is TGCGCCAGCAGGCCCTGGACAGGGGACTACGAGCAGTACTTC.

The J gene is TRBJ1-1, the V gene TRBV6-5, with a tentative D call TRBD1 (6 bases). Germline loops: CDR1 MNHEY, CDR2 SVGAGI. This CDR3 contains 11 residues. V was clipped by 8 bases and J by 6 bases, with 10 bases between them. The chain's CDR3 is CASGGPSEAFF. CDR3 in DNA: TGTGCCAGCGGGGGCCCCTCTGAAGCTTTCTTT.

This clone was counted a few times. This chain uses TRBV4-2 with TRBJ1-2; D not certain. CDR3 size: 15 residues. V was cut by 1 base and J by 6 bases, with 15 bases left in between. Germline lookup yields CDR1 LGHNA and CDR2 YNFKEQ. The CDR3 reads CASSQGGTNSNGYTF. CDR3 sequence (DNA): TGTGCCAGCAGCCAAGGAGGAACAAATTCTAATGGCTACACCTTC.

This clone was seen just once. This sequence joins TRBV11-2 and TRBJ2-3; TRBD2 matches 13 bases. Germline V CDR1 and CDR2: SGHAT, FQNNGV. After removal of 1 base from V and 7 bases from J, the junction contained 8 bases not matched to a gene. The CDR3 sequence is 17 residues long. CDR3 coding DNA: TGTGCCAGCAGCTTAGGGGGGACTAGCGGGGAGCTATATACGCAGTATTTT. Its translation: CASSLGGTSGELYTQYF.

Judged by abundance, this clone is medium-sized. The J gene is TRBJ1-2, the V gene TRBV2; D unclear. Germline CDR1 is SNHLY and CDR2 is FYNNEI. The germline V and J ends were trimmed by 0 bases and 3 bases, with 11 bases remaining between them. This CDR3 region has 15 residues. The CDR3 sequence is CASSEASDSYYGYTF. The CDR3 nucleotides are TGTGCCAGCAGTGAAGCGAGTGACTCATACTATGGCTACACCTTC.

The CDR3: CASSRSSDSWFYGYTF. The CDR3 region has the DNA TGTGCCAGCAGCCGCTCGTCGGACAGCTGGTTCTATGGCTACACCTTC. The V call is TRBV28, the J call TRBJ1-2, with D perhaps matching TRBD1 (6 bases). Germline loops: CDR1 MDHEN, CDR2 SYDVKM. The CDR3 spans 16 residues. V was cut by 6 bases and J by 4 bases, with 21 bases left in between.

This clone was counted a few times. The chain links TRBV4-1 to TRBJ1-5; D unclear. The CDR3 is made up of 17 amino acids. V was clipped by 0 bases and J by 3 bases, with 15 bases between them. Looked up from germline, CDR1 is MGHRA and CDR2 is YSYEKL. The CDR3 bases are TGCGCCAGCAGCCAAGATCTTTTATCTACTTTCAATCAGCCCCAGCATTTT. It translates to CASSQDLLSTFNQPQHF.

The chain combines TRBV4-1 with TRBJ1-3; 8 bases fit TRBD1. The CDR3 is made up of 15 amino acids. The V segment lost 5 bases and the J segment 6 bases; nucleotides outside the gene matches: 9. Germline-derived CDR1 and CDR2 are MGHRA and YSYEKL. This CDR3 is CASSALEQGANTIYF. The CDR3 nucleotides are TGCGCCAGCAGCGCGCTGGAGCAGGGGGCAAACACCATATATTTT.

V and J are TRBV29-1 and TRBJ2-7; D assignment may be TRBD1 or TRBD2 (5 bases each). The CDR3 length is 15 residues. The germline gives CDR1 SQVTM, CDR2 ANQGSEA. V lost 3 bases, J lost 0 bases, and 15 bases lay in between. In nucleotides, the CDR3 is TGCAGCGTTGAGGCCGGGACGGCTAGCTCCTACGAGCAGTACTTC. Residues: CSVEAGTASSYEQYF.

Comment on this clone: In the same sample, other DNA sequences code for this CDR3. The rearrangement uses TRBV5-4 and TRBJ2-7; 8 bases are shared with TRBD1. Germline V lookup: CDR1 SGHNT, CDR2 YYREEE (reference sequence). V lost 4 bases and J lost 2; bases outside the gene matches: 5. The CDR3 is made up of 14 amino acids. CDR3 in DNA: TGTGCCAGCAGCCTCGGACAGGGCCCCTACGAGCAGTACTTC. The encoded protein is CASSLGQGPYEQYF.

The chain uses TRBV19 and TRBJ2-3; D is unresolved. Trimming left V 1 base short and J 0 bases short, with 8 bases between. The CDR3 covers 15 residues. The V gene's germline CDR1 is LNHDA and CDR2 SQIVND (reference sequence). CDR3 DNA sequence: TGTGCCAGTAGTATAGCGTTTTTTAGCACAGATACGCAGTATTTT. Translating it yields CASSIAFFSTDTQYF.

This rearrangement joins TRBV6-5 to TRBJ1-1; D might be TRBD1 (6 bases). The CDR3 extends over 14 amino acids. V lost 0 bases, J lost 7 bases, and 12 bases lay in between. Germline values: CDR1 MNHEY, CDR2 SVGAGI. CDR3 in amino acids: CASSYSKQGNEAFF. The DNA for the CDR3 is TGTGCCAGCAGTTACTCAAAACAGGGAAATGAAGCTTTCTTT.

This clone was seen just once. The chain has TRBV6-5 and TRBJ1-6, with 7 bases fitting TRBD1. CDR1 is MNHEY, CDR2 SVGAGI, per germline. The CDR3 is 13 amino acids. V shed 4 bases, J shed 11 bases, and the junction held 5 bases outside the gene matches. The CDR3 protein is CASSFPGQTPLHF. The CDR3 DNA is TGTGCCAGCAGTTTTCCGGGACAGACACCCCTCCACTTT.

V usage is TRBV2 and J usage is TRBJ1-2; no firm D call. The V and J ends lost 3 bases and 4 bases respectively, with 9 bases between them. This CDR3 contains 13 residues. The V gene's germline CDR1 is SNHLY and CDR2 FYNNEI. The CDR3 bases are TGTGCCAGCAGTGAGAACAGCCTCTATGGCTACACCTTC. This translates into CASSENSLYGYTF.

This sequence joins TRBV28 and TRBJ1-2; TRBD1 matches 12 bases. Germline loops: CDR1 MDHEN, CDR2 SYDVKM. The CDR3 has 17 amino acids. V dropped 6 bases and J dropped 7; count of bases not matched to a gene: 15. CDR3 DNA sequence: TGTGCCAGCAGCTCGCCGGGACAGGGGGCTTTTGTCTCTGGCTACACCTTC. It yields the protein CASSSPGQGAFVSGYTF.

This chain joins TRBV4-3 and TRBJ1-2; D is perhaps TRBD1 (5 bases). The CDR3 extends over 15 amino acids. Between the trimmed V and J ends, which lost 4 bases and 0 bases, there was a span of 12 bases. CDR1 LGHNA and CDR2 YSLEER come from the germline V gene. DNA of the CDR3: TGCGCCAGCAGCCCGGGGACGGCAGCTAACTATGGCTACACCTTC. This encodes CASSPGTAANYGYTF.

V gene TRBV4-1 combines with J gene TRBJ1-1; D possibly corresponds to TRBD1 (5 bases). Trimming stripped 0 bases from V and 5 bases from J, with 10 bases between. There are 14 residues in the CDR3. Germline-derived CDR1 and CDR2 are MGHRA and YSYEKL. In DNA, the CDR3 is TGCGCCAGCAGCCAAGATTTTGGGGGAACTGAAGCTTTCTTT. It yields the protein CASSQDFGGTEAFF.

This clone was seen only once. The rearrangement joins TRBV27 to TRBJ1-2; D may be TRBD1 (5 bases). The length of the CDR3 is 14 residues. Per germline, CDR1 MNHEY and CDR2 SMNVEV (reference sequence). The germline V and J ends were trimmed by 1 base and 8 bases, with 14 bases remaining between them. The CDR3 DNA follows: TGTGCCAGCAGTTTATTCGCCAGGGACGGCGGCTACACCTTC. Its translation is CASSLFARDGGYTF.

The chain couples TRBV4-2 to TRBJ2-1, with D uncertain. The CDR3 consists of 14 residues. Trimming removed 0 bases at V and 2 bases at J, with 5 bases between. Germline CDR1 and CDR2: LGHNA and YNFKEQ. The CDR3 nucleotides are TGTGCCAGCAGCCAAGAAGGCCCCTACAATGAGCAGTTCTTC. This translates into CASSQEGPYNEQFF.

The J gene is TRBJ2-3, the V gene TRBV7-2, with D perhaps being TRBD1 or TRBD2 (6 bases each). The V end was cut by 4 bases, the J end by 4 bases, with 15 bases between. This CDR3 spans 15 amino acids. Germline lookup yields CDR1 SGHTA and CDR2 FQGNSA. Written as DNA, the CDR3 is TGTGCCAGCAGCTCCACGGGGGCGATTGCAGATACGCAGTATTTT. Residues: CASSSTGAIADTQYF.

The CDR3 region has the DNA TGTGCCAGCGCCCGGGGGTTTGGCAATCAGCCCCAGCATTTT. Protein sequence: CASARGFGNQPQHF. The chain recombines TRBV28 with TRBJ1-5, with D maybe TRBD1 (5 bases). Germline V gives CDR1 MDHEN, CDR2 SYDVKM. The CDR3 loop spans 14 amino acids. With 8 bases removed from V and 2 bases from J, the gap between germline ends came to 13 bases.

This clone was picked up one time. The chain uses TRBV4-1 and TRBJ1-2; D is possibly TRBD1 (6 bases). The V gene's germline CDR1 is MGHRA and CDR2 YSYEKL. The germline V and J ends were trimmed by 3 bases and 3 bases, with 11 bases remaining between them. This CDR3 spans 14 amino acids. CDR3 in amino acids: CASSQVGGDYGYTF. The CDR3, as DNA: TGCGCCAGCAGCCAGGTCGGGGGCGACTATGGCTACACCTTC.

The V call is TRBV6-1, the J call TRBJ2-1; tentatively, D is TRBD1 (6 bases). The germline V gene encodes CDR1 MNHNS and CDR2 SASEGT. V shed 7 bases and J shed 5 bases, with 15 bases lying between them. The CDR3 totals 14 residues. The CDR3 DNA reads as TGTGCCAGCACCTTAGGGGGTTCCAACAATGAGCAGTTCTTC. Translating it yields CASTLGGSNNEQFF.

The chain carries TRBV11-3 and TRBJ2-2, with D hard to call. There are 16 residues in the CDR3. Germline V gene lookup returns CDR1 SGHNT and CDR2 YENEEA. V was shortened by 0 bases and J by 2 bases, with 10 bases between the two germline ends. CDR3 sequence reads: CASSLDVIPNTGELFF. CDR3 coding DNA: TGTGCCAGCAGCTTAGATGTCATCCCAAACACCGGGGAGCTGTTTTTT.

The chain is built from TRBV19 and TRBJ2-1, with D hard to call. The V end lost 6 bases, the J end lost 7 bases, and 10 bases lay between the germline ends. The CDR3 extends over 12 amino acids. Looked up from germline, CDR1 is LNHDA and CDR2 is SQIVND (reference sequence). The CDR3, as DNA: TGTGCCAGTAGCCTTAGCCGGAATGAGCAGTTCTTC. It translates to CASSLSRNEQFF.